This TCR beta chain was sequenced in a study of human T cells and chemical hapten exposure. Stated time point: patch test 2, 6 weeks after DPC sensitization. As to treatment: therapeutic diphenylcyclopropenone sensitization with weekly scalp DPC. V shed 0 bases and J shed 4 bases, with 13 bases lying between them. The CDR3 runs 16 residues. Germline values: CDR1 SGHRS, CDR2 YFSETQ. Single cDNA molecules in the library carried unique molecular identifiers attached during preparation. TCRdb re-analysed the RACE reads in MiXCR, keeping a single row per CDR3 protein. Of 330,000 or so distinct CDR3 sequences detected, roughly 6.3% appear once; the ten largest clones hold over 5.5%.

The V and J genes are TRBV5-1 and TRBJ1-4; tentatively, D is TRBD1 (5 bases). The receptor was derived from a woman under 30 with alopecia areata. Some clones in this sample may be carry-over from other donors' samples. The sample in question was whole blood, obtained in connection with sensitization to the hapten diphenylcyclopropenone (DPC). CDR3 coding DNA: TGCGCCAGCAGCTTGGCCGTAGTAAGGGGTAATGAAAAACTGTTTTTT. This codes for CASSLAVVRGNEKLFF.